These 25 T cell receptor beta chains were sequenced from one sample in a study of T cells in Graves' hyperthyroidism and ophthalmopathy. Amplification of TCR beta CDR3 regions was performed using RNA transcripts as template. The HTBI primer set served for first-round RT-PCR of the TCR CDR3. TCRdb re-called the multiplex PCR reads through MiXCR, storing one row per CDR3 protein. The data hold a few hundred thousand distinct CDR3 sequences, with over 15% observed a single time. The specimen was blood. The source of these receptors is a woman aged 55-70 years with Graves' ophthalmopathy.

Ten or more counts support this clonotype. The V gene is TRBV30, the J gene TRBJ1-1, with no clear D. This CDR3 comprises 14 residues. V was shortened by 4 bases and J by 4 bases, with 16 bases between the two germline ends. In germline, CDR1 is GTSNPN, CDR2 SVGIG (reference sequence). The CDR3 bases are TGTGCCTGGAAATTGTCAGCACCAGGCACTGAAGCTTTCTTT. Protein product: CAWKLSAPGTEAFF.

Ten or more counts support this clonotype. The chain is built from TRBV6-2 or TRBV6-3 and TRBJ1-1; no reliable D call. The V end lost 5 bases, the J end lost 0 bases, and 16 bases lay between the germline ends. Germline V gene sequence: CDR1 MNHEY, CDR2 SVGEGT. This CDR3 spans 16 amino acids. The CDR3: CASSPFRPWLNTEAFF. The CDR3 nucleotides read TGTGCCAGCAGTCCCTTTCGGCCATGGTTGAACACTGAAGCTTTCTTT.

The chain has TRBV29-1 and TRBJ2-2, with D possibly TRBD1 on 6 matching bases. Germline CDR1 SQVTM, CDR2 ANQGSEA. V was pared by 1 base and J by 6 bases, with 6 bases between. The CDR3 has 12 amino acids. This CDR3 reads CSVEGTAGELFF. CDR3 DNA sequence: TGCAGCGTTGAAGGGACAGCCGGGGAGCTGTTTTTT.

Remarks on this clonotype: A clone one base away is much larger, so this may be a read error. The chain employs TRBV10-3 and TRBJ2-5, with D tentatively TRBD2 (7 bases). The V gene's germline CDR1 is ENHRY and CDR2 SYGVKD. The CDR3 covers 14 residues. The CDR3 region is CAINPGGGKDTQYF. In DNA, the CDR3 is TGTGCCATCAATCCGGGGGGCGGTAAAGACACCCAGTACTTC.

The J gene is TRBJ1-1, the V gene TRBV12-3 or TRBV12-4; 10 bases are a match to TRBD1. The CDR3 runs 14 residues. V shed 6 bases and J 4 bases; nucleotides not matched to a gene: 5. The CDR3 nucleotides read TGTGCCAGCAGCCGCTGGACAGGGGGCACTGAAGCTTTCTTT. Translation: CASSRWTGGTEAFF.

This clonotype was picked up many times. The chain has TRBV5-8 and TRBJ1-1; the match to TRBD1 covers 10 bases. The CDR3 is made up of 16 amino acids. Germline CDR1 and CDR2: SGHTS and YDEGEE. J was trimmed by 1 base and V by 7 bases; bases with no gene match: 10. CDR3 DNA sequence: TGTGCCAGCCGTAGACAGGGGGCGACCCCGAACACTGAAGCTTTCTTT. Protein product: CASRRQGATPNTEAFF.

This clonotype was counted between two and nine times. The genes are TRBV20-1 and TRBJ1-2, with 8 bases that match TRBD1. CDR3 size: 17 residues. CDR1 and CDR2 (germline): DFQATT, SNEGSKA (reference sequence). Trimming cost V 0 bases and J 4 bases; bases outside gene matches: 13. The CDR3 sequence: CSARDVQGAREVYGYTF. CDR3 sequence (DNA): TGCAGTGCTAGAGACGTGCAGGGGGCGCGGGAGGTCTATGGCTACACCTTC.

The chain couples TRBV19 to TRBJ2-3; TRBD2 might be the D (7 bases). The CDR3 has 15 residues. Germline loops: CDR1 LNHDA, CDR2 SQIVND (reference sequence). The germline V and J ends were trimmed by 4 bases and 5 bases, with 16 bases remaining between them. CDR3 sequence reads: CASSKSSGGGDTQYF. DNA of the CDR3: TGTGCCAGTAGTAAGTCTAGCGGAGGGGGAGATACGCAGTATTTT.

This clonotype was recorded many times. This chain uses TRBV20-1 with TRBJ1-1; TRBD1 is a possible D gene (5 bases). The germline V gene encodes CDR1 DFQATT and CDR2 SNEGSKA (reference sequence). The CDR3 contains 13 residues. V lost 5 bases, J lost 5 bases, and 15 bases lay in between. CDR3 sequence: CSAPDGGGTEAFF. In nucleotides, the CDR3 is TGCAGTGCTCCAGATGGGGGGGGGACTGAAGCTTTCTTT.

This clonotype was counted a few times. The chain is built from TRBV20-1 and TRBJ2-1, with TRBD2 matching 9 bases. The CDR3 runs 15 residues. Losses at the gene ends were 0 bases for V and 4 bases for J; bases not matched to a gene: 4. The V gene's germline CDR1 is DFQATT and CDR2 SNEGSKA (reference sequence). DNA of the CDR3: TGCAGTGCTAGAGATCGGAGCGGGGGGTACAATGAGCAGTTCTTC. This gives the protein CSARDRSGGYNEQFF.

This clonotype was counted between two and nine times. The V and J genes are TRBV2 and TRBJ2-3; TRBD2 matches at 8 bases. Germline assignment: CDR1 SNHLY and CDR2 FYNNEI. The CDR3 contains 15 residues. V trimming: 5 bases; J trimming: 5 bases; junction bases outside the gene matches: 9. CDR3 DNA: TGTGCCAGCAGTAGGGGCCGGGGGGGCTTAGATACGCAGTATTTT. Translated, it gives CASSRGRGGLDTQYF. Based on the CDR3 plus reference TRBV2 and TRBJ2-3, the full variable domain is EPEVTQTPSHQVTQMGQEVILRCVPISNHLYFYWYRQILGQKVEFLVSFYNNEISEKSEIFDDQFSVERPDGSNFTLKIRSTKLEDSAMYFCASSRGRGGLDTQYFGPGTRLTVL.

The rearrangement links TRBV5-1 to TRBJ1-4; D gene unclear. The CDR3 loop spans 14 amino acids. Germline loops: CDR1 SGHRS, CDR2 YFSETQ. V lost 0 bases to trimming and J lost 5 bases, with 8 bases between them. CDR3: CASSLGDGNEKLFF. Written as DNA, the CDR3 is TGCGCCAGCAGCTTGGGAGACGGAAATGAAAAACTGTTTTTT. Supplemented by reference TRBV5-1 and TRBJ1-4, the full variable domain reads KAGVTQTPRYLIKTRGQQVTLSCSPISGHRSVSWYQQTPGQGLQFLFEYFSETQRNKGNFPGRFSGRQFSNSRSEMNVSTLELGDSALYLCASSLGDGNEKLFFGSGTQLSVL.

This clonotype was detected ten times or more. The V and J genes are TRBV7-2 and TRBJ1-2; perhaps TRBD1 as D (5 bases). Germline assignment: CDR1 SGHTA and CDR2 FQGNSA. This CDR3 is 15 amino acids long. V gave up 1 base and J gave up 4 bases, with 13 bases separating them. The CDR3 reads CASSLGAGITYGYTF. The CDR3 nucleotides read TGTGCCAGCAGCTTAGGGGCAGGGATTACCTATGGCTACACCTTC.

V usage is TRBV28 and J usage is TRBJ1-5, with 9 positions matching TRBD1. The CDR3 covers 15 residues. The germline V gene encodes CDR1 MDHEN and CDR2 SYDVKM. J was trimmed by 0 bases and V by 6 bases; bases with no gene match: 3. The CDR3 reads CASSSTGGSNQPQHF. The CDR3 nucleotides are TGTGCCAGCAGCTCGACAGGGGGTAGCAATCAGCCCCAGCATTTT.

This clonotype was observed many times. The rearrangement links TRBV7-2 to TRBJ2-3; 8 bases are a match to TRBD2. Germline CDR1 is SGHTA and CDR2 is FQGNSA. V shed 2 bases, J shed 4 bases, and the junction held 5 bases outside the gene matches. The CDR3 has 15 amino acids. CDR3 nucleotides: TGTGCCAGCAGCTTATCAGCGGGAGCGTCAGATACGCAGTATTTT. Encoded protein: CASSLSAGASDTQYF.

This clonotype was seen ten or more times. The chain recombines TRBV12-3 or TRBV12-4 with TRBJ2-4, with D perhaps matching TRBD1 (5 bases). This CDR3 region has 15 residues. Trimming removed 3 bases at V and 9 bases at J, with 18 bases between. The DNA for the CDR3 is TGTGCCAGCAGTTTGAACACAGGTCTTGGCGGCATTCAGTACTTC. It specifies CASSLNTGLGGIQYF.

The V gene is TRBV6-1, the J gene TRBJ2-2; 10 bases line up with TRBD1. CDR3 size: 16 residues. Germline CDR1 MNHNS, CDR2 SASEGT. Germline trimming cut 8 bases from V and 7 bases from J; bases unmatched to any gene: 13. The CDR3 nucleotides read TGTGCCAGCCTTACCCGCTGGACAGGGGGAGACGGGGAGCTGTTTTTT. Amino acid sequence: CASLTRWTGGDGELFF.

About this clonotype itself: Possible read error: a much larger clone is one base away. This chain uses TRBV2 with TRBJ2-7; 8 bases agree with TRBD1. Trimming cost V 5 bases and J 6 bases; bases outside gene matches: 6. The CDR3 is made up of 13 amino acids. CDR1 and CDR2 (germline): SNHLY, FYNNEI. As DNA, the CDR3 is TGTGCCAGCAGTCCAGACAGGGGAGGCGAGCAGTACTTC. Amino acids: CASSPDRGGEQYF.

In its sample, this clonotype was seen many times. The chain recombines TRBV11-2 with TRBJ2-6; D is unresolved. From germline, CDR1 is SGHAT and CDR2 FQNNGV. The ends were cut back, 6 bases at V and 0 bases at J, with 6 bases in the middle. This CDR3 has 14 amino acids. In nucleotides, the CDR3 is TGTGCCAGCAGACGTCTCTCTGGGGCCAACGTCCTGACTTTC. It yields the protein CASRRLSGANVLTF. The entire variable domain, with the rest obtained from reference TRBV11-2 and TRBJ2-6, is as follows: EAGVAQSPRYKIIEKRQSVAFWCNPISGHATLYWYQQILGQGPKLLIQFQNNGVVDDSQLPKDRFSAERLKGVDSTLKIQPAKLEDSAVYLCASRRLSGANVLTFGAGSRLTVL.

This clonotype was detected ten times or more. V and J are TRBV20-1 and TRBJ2-2; TRBD2 aligns across 14 bases. After removal of 5 bases from V and 4 bases from J, the junction contained 6 bases not matched to a gene. Germline-derived CDR1 and CDR2 are DFQATT and SNEGSKA (reference sequence). The CDR3 extends over 16 amino acids. The CDR3 here is CSAGGGLAGGTGELFF. CDR3 DNA: TGCAGTGCTGGGGGTGGACTAGCGGGAGGCACCGGGGAGCTGTTTTTT.

This clonotype was detected ten times or more. The CDR3, as DNA: TGTGCCAGCAGTTCTCGCTCCCAGGGGGCTTACAATGAGCAGTTCTTC. It yields the protein CASSSRSQGAYNEQFF. The chain has TRBV6-2 or TRBV6-3 and TRBJ2-1; TRBD1 aligns across 8 bases. The CDR3 extends over 16 amino acids. After removal of 4 bases from V and 4 bases from J, the junction contained 9 bases not matched to a gene. Germline CDR1 MNHEY, CDR2 SVGEGT.

Ten or more counts support this clonotype. V gene TRBV7-2 combines with J gene TRBJ2-5, with 8 bases identical to TRBD1. Germline V gene data show CDR1 as SGHTA and CDR2 as FQGNSA. Trimming at V came to 3 bases and at J to 5 bases, leaving 11 bases not matched to a gene. The length of the CDR3 is 16 residues. The CDR3 region has the DNA TGTGCCAGCAGCTTGGGGCAGGGGGCCTCTTTGGAGACCCAGTACTTC. As protein: CASSLGQGASLETQYF. The whole variable domain, filled in from reference TRBV7-2 and TRBJ2-5, reads GAGVSQSPSNKVTEKGKDVELRCDPISGHTALYWYRQSLGQGLEFLIYFQGNSAPDKSGLPSDRFSAERTGGSVSTLTIQRTQQEDSAVYLCASSLGQGASLETQYFGPGTRLLVL.

This chain connects TRBV20-1 to TRBJ2-7, with 7 nucleotides matching TRBD2. Germline V gene lookup returns CDR1 DFQATT and CDR2 SNEGSKA (reference sequence). The CDR3 consists of 14 residues. V shed 6 bases and J 5 bases; nucleotides not matched to a gene: 13. CDR3 DNA: TGCAGTGCGAAGCCGGGACTAATTATCGACGAGCAGTACTTC. Encoded protein: CSAKPGLIIDEQYF.

This clonotype occurred a few times. The CDR3 spells CASSVGGGTYGYTF. The CDR3 coding sequence is TGTGCCAGCAGCGTAGGGGGTGGTACCTATGGCTACACCTTC. This sequence joins TRBV9 and TRBJ1-2; D remains ambiguous. CDR1 and CDR2 from the germline V gene are SGDLS and YYNGEE. Trimming stripped 0 bases from V and 4 bases from J, with 10 bases between. The CDR3 is 14 residues long.

This clonotype was counted at least ten times. V gene TRBV2 combines with J gene TRBJ2-1; possibly TRBD1 or TRBD2 for D (5 bases each). Per the germline V gene, CDR1 is SNHLY and CDR2 is FYNNEI. V lost 6 bases, J lost 13 bases, and 19 bases lay in between. The CDR3 consists of 13 residues. CDR3 DNA: TGTGCCAGCAGCAAAGGGACCAAGAAGATTCAGTTCTTC. Protein sequence: CASSKGTKKIQFF.